This T cell receptor beta chain was documented in a study of blood T cell repertoires in COVID-19 (TCRdb year 2020). Broadly, across the study: Samples covering the acute and convalescent phases of COVID-19 were provided by collaborators in the United States, Italy and Spain. HLA class I and class II types, where available, came from metadata supplied by the sample provider rather than from assay-based typing. Sample metadata almost always included a de-identified subject ID, COVID-19 status, age in years and sex. Deeply sampled blood TCRbeta repertoires from subjects exposed to, actively infected with, or recovered from COVID-19 were included in the dataset. The material from the prospective study consisted of cDNA or gDNA derived from T cells, B-cell-depleted T cells, or PBMCs. Samples were obtained from the ongoing ImmuneRACE study (first 160 participants) and from 1,200 or so subjects provided by 6 global collaborators. The repertoires were released in a freely available public database meant as a resource for research on the immune response to SARS-CoV-2.

The immunoSEQ Assay, a bias-controlled multiplex PCR, was used to amplify TCRbeta CDR3 regions from genomic DNA. As for how the authors treated the data: The number of nucleated cells in each sample was estimated by amplification of reference gene primers within the assay. To quantify the absolute abundance of each unique TCRbeta CDR3 rearrangement, sequence reads were collapsed and filtered. For each sample, productive Simpson clonality was calculated as the square root of Simpson's diversity index over productive rearrangements. Here the immuneACCESS table is served through TCRdb, limited to in-frame sequences with V and J called. Missing clones are a known gap in these copies; in checked studies unresolved V genes cover under half, and the rest lacks a known reason. V, J and clone size are those of that table, while D and trimming were read from the DNA. In all, the sample holds about 170,000 clones, and around 87% of those were seen once. The top ten clones comprise about 4% of the sample.

The CDR3 measures 11 amino acids from cysteine to phenylalanine. The sequence is cut down to CDR3 DNA, 33 bases in frame from base 1. The germline ends are 4 bases apart after V is trimmed by 3 bases and J by 5 bases. The CDR1 and CDR2 encoded by the germline V gene are SGHDN and FVKESK. Collaborating institutions collected whole blood in K2EDTA tubes following their own protocols. Collaborator samples were shipped for TCRbeta analysis as frozen whole blood, isolated PBMCs, or DNA extracted from either sample type. Note on this clone: It has no known antigen specificity. No clone much larger than this one lies a single base away; base qualities are absent.

Broader findings and caveats from the paper: How much clinical and demographic metadata was included differed by source and by participant, and the metadata was provided uncurated.

The chain is made from TRBV14 and TRBJ2-5; the D gene remains uncertain. Sequencing input: peripheral blood. The receptor's source is a man aged 18 to 29 with active or convalescent COVID-19. The CDR3 amino acid sequence is: CASSQRETQYF. The nucleotide sequence reads TGTGCCAGCAGCCAGCGGGAGACCCAGTACTTC.